A single sample gave rise to the 26 T cell receptor beta chains below, sequenced in a study of graft-versus-host responses after intestinal transplantation. The method was immunoSEQ multiplex PCR; TCRdb's version includes in-frame clones alone and lacks a portion of them. The repertoire holds around 110,000 clones, with around 92% as singletons. These receptors' antigens are unknown. This specimen consisted of unstimulated CD8+ T cells sorted from spleen or lymph node cells, obtained before transplant. The origin of the receptors is a human donor who was the organ donor for an intestinal transplant.

This clone was seen just once. The junction departs from the called germline gene at one end, perhaps through a read error. The chain employs TRBV4-1 and TRBJ1-5, with 8 bases identical to TRBD1. The germline CDR1 and CDR2 sequences are MGHRA and YSYEKL. This CDR3 spans 14 amino acids. This chain's CDR3 is CASSQGQGDQPQHF. In DNA, the CDR3 is TGCGCCAGCAGTCAAGGACAGGGAGATCAGCCCCAGCATTTT.

V and J are TRBV15 and TRBJ2-1; maybe TRBD2 (6 bases). Trimming shortened V by 0 bases and J by 5 bases, and 17 bases separated the two germline ends. Germline CDR1 and CDR2: LNHNV and YYDKDF (reference sequence). The CDR3 loop spans 17 amino acids. CDR3 DNA: TGTGCCACCAGCAGAGATCTTCCGGGAGCGGGCCACAATGAGCAGTTCTTC. Its translation: CATSRDLPGAGHNEQFF.

The V call is TRBV13, the J call TRBJ1-2, with D possibly TRBD1 on 5 matching bases. Germline CDR1 and CDR2: PRHDT and FYEKMQ (reference sequence). The CDR3 is 13 residues long. V dropped 5 bases and J dropped 4 bases, with 11 bases sitting between them. CDR3 DNA sequence: TGTGCCAGCAGCGCCAGGGACGGCTATGGCTACACCTTC. Protein sequence: CASSARDGYGYTF.

The chain is built from TRBV4-2 and TRBJ2-3; unclear D gene. The CDR3 totals 16 residues. V was pared by 2 bases and J by 2 bases, with 14 bases between. Germline loops: CDR1 LGHNA, CDR2 YNFKEQ. This CDR3 reads CASSQHVTAITDTQYF. The CDR3 nucleotides are TGTGCCAGCAGCCAACATGTGACGGCGATCACAGATACGCAGTATTTT.

In this sample, this clone turned up once. The chain has TRBV6-5 and TRBJ1-5; no firm D call. CDR1 and CDR2 from the germline V gene are MNHEY and SVGAGI. V lost 7 bases to trimming and J lost 6 bases, with 19 bases between them. CDR3 length equals 15 residues. CDR3 sequence: CASTPSAGGSQPQHF. Written as DNA, the CDR3 is TGTGCCAGCACCCCATCGGCCGGAGGGTCTCAGCCCCAGCATTTT.

The chain combines TRBV19 with TRBJ2-1; TRBD2 matches at 7 bases. V gave up 3 bases and J gave up 7 bases; unmatched junction bases: 9. This CDR3 spans 15 amino acids. Germline assignment: CDR1 LNHDA and CDR2 SQIVND (reference sequence). As DNA, the CDR3 is TGTGCCAGTAGTATCGGAGGCGGGAGTGGTAATGAGCAGTTCTTC. Encoded protein: CASSIGGGSGNEQFF.

This clone was seen only a few times. This chain uses TRBV9 with TRBJ1-2; 8 bases align to TRBD1. V trimming: 3 bases; J trimming: 5 bases; junction bases outside the gene matches: 6. The CDR3 consists of 14 residues. CDR1 is SGDLS, CDR2 YYNGEE, per germline. DNA of the CDR3: TGTGCCAGCAGCGGGACAGGGAGTCCGTATGGCTACACCTTC. Protein: CASSGTGSPYGYTF.

Concerning this clone: This sample includes further DNA sequences coding for the same CDR3. This rearrangement joins TRBV2 to TRBJ2-1, with TRBD2 matching 11 bases. The CDR3 covers 14 residues. With V trimmed by 6 bases and J by 7 bases, 5 bases remained unmatched. Germline V gives CDR1 SNHLY, CDR2 FYNNEI. CDR3 region: CASSTSGRSNEQFF. The CDR3 DNA is TGTGCCAGCAGCACTAGCGGGAGATCGAATGAGCAGTTCTTC.

The chain is built from TRBV5-6 and TRBJ1-1; no firm D call. V dropped 5 bases and J dropped 8 bases, with 10 bases sitting between them. This CDR3 region has 11 residues. Germline CDR1 reads SGHDT; CDR2 reads YYEEEE. This chain's CDR3 is CASSDQVEAFF. CDR3 coding DNA: TGTGCCAGCAGTGACCAGGTGGAAGCTTTCTTT.

This chain connects TRBV7-9 to TRBJ2-3; D not certain. Germline loops: CDR1 SEHNR, CDR2 FQNEAQ (reference sequence). This CDR3 contains 12 residues. The V end was cut by 5 bases, the J end by 4 bases, with 7 bases between. This chain's CDR3 is CASSGASDTQYF. Here the CDR3 DNA reads TGTGCCAGCAGCGGAGCTTCAGATACGCAGTATTTT. Full variable domain (remainder filled in from reference TRBV7-9 and TRBJ2-3): DTGVSQNPRHKITKRGQNVTFRCDPISEHNRLYWYRQTLGQGPEFLTYFQNEAQLEKSRLLSDRFSAERPKGSFSTLEIQRTEQGDSAMYLCASSGASDTQYFGPGTRLTVL.

V usage is TRBV10-3 and J usage is TRBJ1-1, with D perhaps matching TRBD1 (6 bases). Germline CDR1 ENHRY, CDR2 SYGVKD. V dropped 6 bases and J dropped 5 bases, with 28 bases sitting between them. The CDR3 consists of 18 residues. The CDR3 spells CAISRATIRQAEGTEAFF. The CDR3 bases are TGTGCCATCAGCCGCGCGACAATTAGACAGGCAGAGGGGACTGAAGCTTTCTTT.

V usage is TRBV27 and J usage is TRBJ2-7; 8 bases match TRBD2. Germline assignment: CDR1 MNHEY and CDR2 SMNVEV (reference sequence). V lost 4 bases to trimming and J lost 2 bases; unmatched junction nucleotides: 7. CDR3 size: 15 residues. The CDR3 nucleotides read TGTGCCAGCAGTTATAGTCAGACTAGCGCCTACGAGCAGTACTTC. Its translation: CASSYSQTSAYEQYF.

This chain connects TRBV27 to TRBJ2-2, with TRBD2 identical over 10 bases. V lost 5 bases and J lost 6; bases outside the gene matches: 6. Germline lookup yields CDR1 MNHEY and CDR2 SMNVEV (reference sequence). The CDR3 runs to 15 residues. The CDR3 sequence: CASSPTSGEAGELFF. The CDR3 DNA sequence: TGTGCCAGCAGTCCCACTAGCGGGGAAGCCGGGGAGCTGTTTTTT.

The chain is built from TRBV2 and TRBJ2-3; D remains unclear. The CDR3 has 16 residues. Trimming shortened V by 4 bases and J by 4 bases, and 18 bases separated the two germline ends. CDR1 is SNHLY and CDR2 is FYNNEI in the germline V gene. CDR3 sequence: CASSVSPLDIADTQYF. The CDR3, as DNA: TGTGCCAGCAGTGTCTCCCCCTTGGATATTGCAGATACGCAGTATTTT.

This chain uses TRBV29-1 with TRBJ2-6; 12 bases line up with TRBD1. The germline V gene has CDR1 SQVTM and CDR2 ANQGSEA. Trimming removed 7 bases from V and 2 bases from J; junction bases left unmatched: 12. This CDR3 spans 18 amino acids. The CDR3 sequence: CSARGSGTGGTGANVLTF. The CDR3 region has the DNA TGCAGCGCCAGGGGATCCGGGACAGGGGGCACTGGGGCCAACGTCCTGACTTTC.

The chain uses TRBV19 and TRBJ2-7; D call uncertain. Germline assignment: CDR1 LNHDA and CDR2 SQIVND (reference sequence). This CDR3 is built from 14 residues. V was trimmed by 3 bases and J by 2 bases, leaving 11 bases between them. CDR3 amino acids: CASSMGWGTYEQYF. DNA of the CDR3: TGTGCCAGTAGTATGGGGTGGGGTACCTACGAGCAGTACTTC.

The chain has TRBV5-4 and TRBJ2-5; D may match TRBD1 or TRBD2 (5 bases each). V lost 1 base and J lost 0, with 7 bases in between. Germline V lookup: CDR1 SGHNT, CDR2 YYREEE (reference sequence). The CDR3 length is 14 residues. CDR3 loop: CASSLWGNQETQYF. The CDR3 nucleotides are TGTGCCAGCAGCTTGTGGGGGAACCAAGAGACCCAGTACTTC.

The V call is TRBV5-1, the J call TRBJ2-3, with 8 bases identical to TRBD1. This CDR3 has 19 residues. The junction had 17 bases not matched to a gene; V was cut back by 1 base and J by 4 bases. The germline V gene has CDR1 SGHRS and CDR2 YFSETQ. The chain's CDR3 is CASSLPHLGQVAAADTQYF. The CDR3 bases are TGCGCCAGCAGCTTGCCGCACTTGGGACAGGTGGCAGCGGCAGATACGCAGTATTTT.

V gene TRBV27 combines with J gene TRBJ2-1; 9 bases fit TRBD1. Germline V gene sequence: CDR1 MNHEY, CDR2 SMNVEV (reference sequence). With V trimmed by 0 bases and J by 15 bases, 6 bases remained unmatched. The CDR3 totals 13 residues. The CDR3 protein is CASSLSAGTGMFF. CDR3 DNA sequence: TGTGCCAGCAGTTTATCGGCCGGGACAGGGATGTTCTTC.

The chain has TRBV4-1 and TRBJ2-1; 9 bases fit TRBD2. The CDR3 loop spans 18 amino acids. CDR1 and CDR2 (germline): MGHRA, YSYEKL. Unmatched junction bases numbered 8, after V lost 0 bases and J lost 2 bases. The CDR3 region has the DNA TGCGCCAGCAGCCAAGATCGCCTAGCGGGAAATCCCTACAATGAGCAGTTCTTC. This codes for CASSQDRLAGNPYNEQFF.

J is TRBJ2-4 and V is TRBV19; possible D gene TRBD1, 6 bases. The germline gives CDR1 LNHDA, CDR2 SQIVND (reference sequence). Between the trimmed V and J ends, which lost 10 bases and 2 bases, there was a span of 12 bases. CDR3 length equals 13 residues. The CDR3 DNA sequence: TGTGCCACCGAAGGGGGTCCCAAAAACATTCAGTACTTC. Translated: CATEGGPKNIQYF.

The chain combines TRBV5-1 with TRBJ1-3; D possibly corresponds to TRBD1 (6 bases). Per the germline V gene, CDR1 is SGHRS and CDR2 is YFSETQ. Trimming pared 10 bases from V and 0 bases from J, leaving 20 bases between. The length of the CDR3 is 16 residues. CDR3 protein: CAWGAGTPLSGNTIYF. CDR3 nucleotides: TGCGCCTGGGGGGCCGGAACCCCACTCTCTGGAAACACCATATATTTT.

The V and J genes are TRBV10-3 and TRBJ2-7; 9 bases align to TRBD2. This CDR3 region has 16 residues. Trimming removed 0 bases from V and 6 bases from J; junction bases left unmatched: 9. CDR1 ENHRY and CDR2 SYGVKD come from the germline V gene. The CDR3 DNA follows: TGTGCCATCAGTGAGTCGATGGCGGGAGGGCCGGTCGAGCAGTACTTC. Protein: CAISESMAGGPVEQYF.

This clone was picked up one time. The rearrangement joins TRBV9 to TRBJ1-2; perhaps TRBD1 as D (5 bases). CDR3 length: 14 residues. V lost 0 bases and J lost 4, with 10 bases in between. Germline V gene data show CDR1 as SGDLS and CDR2 as YYNGEE. The CDR3 loop is CASSVVPGSYGYTF. CDR3 DNA: TGTGCCAGCAGCGTAGTTCCAGGGAGCTATGGCTACACCTTC.

This rearrangement joins TRBV21-1 to TRBJ2-5. TRBV21-1 counts as a pseudogene. The CDR3 extends over 14 amino acids. The CDR3 sequence: CASSKAGHQETQYF. In DNA form, the CDR3 reads TGTGCCAGCAGCAAAGCGGGACACCAAGAGACCCAGTACTTC.

In its sample, this clone was seen once. The chain employs TRBV7-9 and TRBJ2-1; TRBD1 matches 7 bases. This CDR3 is 15 amino acids long. Trimming took 1 base from V and 4 from J; bases not matched to a gene: 4. CDR1 SEHNR and CDR2 FQNEAQ come from the germline V gene (reference sequence). Here the CDR3 reads CASSLDRGNYNEQFF. The CDR3 DNA reads as TGTGCCAGCAGCTTAGACAGGGGAAATTACAATGAGCAGTTCTTC.